Here is one TCR beta chain with its context. This specimen belongs to a study of T cell changes during pregnancy in multiple sclerosis. Sequencing used immunoSEQ multiplex PCR; TCRdb keeps in-frame clones, though not all of them. The sample yields about 52,000 clones, 92% seen once. This CDR3 region has 16 residues. CDR1 and CDR2 (germline): SGHAT, FQNNGV. V shed 1 base, J shed 3 bases, and the junction held 4 bases outside the gene matches. The chain recombines TRBV11-2 with TRBJ1-3; 9 nucleotides match TRBD1. The source of this sequence is a female donor with multiple sclerosis, enrolled in a pregnancy study. This specimen was CD4+ T cells from peripheral blood mononuclear cells, taken in the third trimester of pregnancy. As DNA, the CDR3 is TGTGCCAGCAGCTTAGGCGGGACAGGGCTTGGAAACACCATATATTTT. This gives the protein CASSLGGTGLGNTIYF.